These 25 T cell receptor beta chains originate from one sample sequenced in a study of cytomegalovirus exposure and HLA in healthy donors. Amplification used 60 Vbeta primers and 13 Jbeta primers. The assay was immunoSEQ multiplex PCR, and TCRdb's table has in-frame clones only and misses some. The table records about 94,000 clones, 81% of them present only once. The sequencing input was PBMCs. The source of these receptors is a human donor in good health.

The chain combines TRBV7-2 with TRBJ1-5; 7 bases align to TRBD1. CDR1 and CDR2 from the germline V gene are SGHTA and FQGNSA. CDR3 length: 15 amino acids. With 5 bases clipped from V and 4 bases from J, the junction kept 8 bases outside the gene matches. The CDR3 reads CASSPETGPNQPQHF. The CDR3 bases are TGTGCCAGCAGCCCCGAGACAGGGCCGAATCAGCCCCAGCATTTT.

The V call is TRBV5-5, the J call TRBJ1-5; possible D gene TRBD1, 6 bases. The V gene lost 2 bases and the J gene lost 0 bases, with 9 bases spanning the gap. This CDR3 has 15 amino acids. CDR1 and CDR2 from the germline V gene are SGHKS and YYEKEE (reference sequence). CDR3 residues: CASSLGGDSNQPQHF. The DNA for the CDR3 is TGTGCCAGCAGCTTAGGGGGAGATAGCAATCAGCCCCAGCATTTT.

The chain uses TRBV5-6 and TRBJ2-5, with 12 bases aligning to TRBD2. The V and J ends lost 4 bases and 6 bases, in that order; junction bases with no gene match: 7. The CDR3 totals 15 residues. Germline CDR1 is SGHDT and CDR2 is YYEEEE. Written as DNA, the CDR3 is TGTGCCAGCAGCGCCCTAGCGGGGGGGGGAAAGACCCAGTACTTC. Translating it yields CASSALAGGGKTQYF.

V usage is TRBV4-1 and J usage is TRBJ2-1; 8 nucleotides match TRBD2. This CDR3 region has 16 residues. The V gene end was trimmed by 1 base and the J gene end by 6 bases; junction bases not matched to a gene: 8. Germline values: CDR1 MGHRA, CDR2 YSYEKL. DNA of the CDR3: TGCGCCAGCAGCCAAGCGGGAGGGAGCTACCCCAATGAGCAGTTCTTC. This gives the protein CASSQAGGSYPNEQFF.

V is TRBV6-6 and J is TRBJ1-5; D remains ambiguous. Trimming stripped 5 bases from V and 0 bases from J, with 8 bases between. The germline V gene has CDR1 MNHNY and CDR2 SVGAGI (reference sequence). CDR3 length: 14 amino acids. The CDR3, as DNA: TGTGCCAGCAGTCCAACAGATAGCAATCAGCCCCAGCATTTT. This encodes CASSPTDSNQPQHF.

This chain connects TRBV4-1 to TRBJ2-2; tentatively, D is TRBD2 (7 bases). The CDR3 covers 17 residues. Trimming left V 0 bases short and J 9 bases short, with 20 bases between. CDR1 is MGHRA and CDR2 is YSYEKL in the germline V gene. CDR3 amino acids: CASSQDEGGAKVRELFF. The CDR3 nucleotides are TGCGCCAGCAGCCAAGATGAGGGGGGGGCCAAGGTACGGGAGCTGTTTTTT.

This sequence joins TRBV7-7 and TRBJ2-5, with TRBD1 matching 12 bases. V dropped 4 bases and J dropped 0; count of bases not matched to a gene: 6. The CDR3 spans 17 residues. Per germline, CDR1 SSHAT and CDR2 FNYEAQ (reference sequence). The CDR3 protein is CASSSGTGGADQETQYF. In DNA form, the CDR3 reads TGTGCCAGCAGCTCCGGGACAGGGGGCGCTGACCAAGAGACCCAGTACTTC. The whole variable domain, remainder taken from reference TRBV7-7 and TRBJ2-5, is GAGVSQSPRYKVTKRGQDVTLRCDPISSHATLYWYQQALGQGPEFLTYFNYEAQPDKSGLPSDRFSAERPEGSISTLTIQRTEQRDSAMYRCASSSGTGGADQETQYFGPGTRLLVL.

This clone was observed once. This chain joins TRBV7-6 and TRBJ2-3; the match to TRBD1 covers 7 bases. The CDR3 is 16 residues long. Trimming took 4 bases from V and 0 from J; bases not matched to a gene: 7. Germline CDR1 is SGHVS and CDR2 is FNYEAQ. DNA for the CDR3: TGTGCCAGCAGCTCCCAGGGGGAAATAAGCACAGATACGCAGTATTTT. It specifies CASSSQGEISTDTQYF.

Worth noting for this clone: One end of the junction fails to match germline, which may point to a read error. This chain uses TRBV7-9 with TRBJ1-1, with a tentative D call TRBD1 (5 bases). Germline V gives CDR1 SEHNR, CDR2 FQNEAQ (reference sequence). The CDR3 contains 12 residues. CDR3 residues: CSSSFSGSEAFF. CDR3 nucleotide sequence: TGTTCCAGCAGCTTTTCAGGGTCTGAAGCTTTCTTT. The variable domain in full, completed from reference TRBV7-9 and TRBJ1-1, reads DTGVSQNPRHKITKRGQNVTFRCDPISEHNRLYWYRQTLGQGPEFLTYFQNEAQLEKSRLLSDRFSAERPKGSFSTLEIQRTEQGDSAMYLCSSSFSGSEAFFGQGTRLTVV.

The rearrangement links TRBV9 to TRBJ1-2, with unresolved D. The V gene's germline CDR1 is SGDLS and CDR2 YYNGEE. The CDR3 consists of 16 residues. Between the trimmed V and J ends, which lost 0 bases and 1 base, there was a span of 13 bases. The CDR3 region is CASSVGGVEVNYGYTF. CDR3 nucleotide sequence: TGTGCCAGCAGCGTAGGCGGGGTAGAGGTTAACTATGGCTACACCTTC.

The J gene is TRBJ2-1, the V gene TRBV13; TRBD2 matches at 13 bases. The CDR3 covers 16 residues. Germline loops: CDR1 PRHDT, CDR2 FYEKMQ (reference sequence). The J segment lost 0 bases and the V segment lost 11 bases, leaving 7 bases of the junction unmatched. CDR3 in amino acids: CAAQTSGGLSYNEQFF. CDR3 bases: TGTGCCGCTCAGACTAGCGGGGGGCTCTCCTACAATGAGCAGTTCTTC. Combining the CDR3 with reference TRBV13 and TRBJ2-1 gives the whole variable domain AAGVIQSPRHLIKEKRETATLKCYPIPRHDTVYWYQQGPGQDPQFLISFYEKMQSDKGSIPDRFSAQQFSDYHSELNMSSLELGDSALYFCAAQTSGGLSYNEQFFGPGTRLTVL.

This clone was detected only once. The rearrangement links TRBV23-1 to TRBJ2-7, with 7 bases lining up with TRBD1. TRBV23-1 is reported as an ORF; its role is uncertain. V lost 0 bases and J lost 1; bases outside the gene matches: 6. The CDR3 length is 16 residues. CDR3 DNA sequence: TGCGCCAGCAGTCAATCGCGAGGGGGCCATTCCTACGAGCAGTACTTC. Residues: CASSQSRGGHSYEQYF.

This rearrangement joins TRBV29-1 to TRBJ1-2, with 8 bases that match TRBD1. Germline-derived CDR1 and CDR2 are SQVTM and ANQGSEA. This CDR3 is 14 amino acids long. Trimming removed 4 bases from V and 8 bases from J; junction bases left unmatched: 12. This chain's CDR3 is CSVVGTGQVEGYTF. The CDR3 DNA follows: TGCAGCGTTGTTGGAACGGGACAGGTCGAAGGCTACACCTTC.

The gene calls are TRBV6-5 and TRBJ1-1; 8 nucleotides match TRBD1. This CDR3 is 12 amino acids long. The V gene end was trimmed by 10 bases and the J gene end by 5 bases; junction bases not matched to a gene: 6. Germline loops: CDR1 MNHEY, CDR2 SVGAGI. The CDR3 bases are TGTGCCACCCGACAGGGGAGGACTGAAGCTTTCTTT. Translating it yields CATRQGRTEAFF.

On this clone: The sample carries other DNA sequences with the same CDR3. The V and J genes are TRBV30 and TRBJ2-1; D might be TRBD2 (5 bases). V was cut by 1 base and J by 8 bases, with 9 bases left in between. Germline V gene data show CDR1 as GTSNPN and CDR2 as SVGIG (reference sequence). The CDR3 covers 12 residues. CDR3 in DNA: TGTGCCTGGAGTGGACCGAGGGATGAGCAGTTCTTC. This translates into CAWSGPRDEQFF.

This clone was picked up a small number of times. This chain connects TRBV4-1 to TRBJ2-1; 8 bases map to TRBD2. The CDR3 is 17 residues long. CDR1 is MGHRA and CDR2 is YSYEKL in the germline V gene. V trimming: 0 bases; J trimming: 8 bases; junction bases outside the gene matches: 12. For the CDR3, the DNA is TGCGCCAGCAGCCAAGATCCTGCGGGAGGATTAATTGATGAGCAGTTCTTC. Translated: CASSQDPAGGLIDEQFF.

This clone was seen more than once but under ten times. The V gene is TRBV9, the J gene TRBJ1-2, with D tentatively TRBD1 (5 bases). The CDR3 loop spans 15 amino acids. Trimming removed 4 bases from V and 5 bases from J, with 18 bases in between. Germline V gives CDR1 SGDLS, CDR2 YYNGEE. CDR3 sequence reads: CASSSQGFGGYGYTF. In DNA form, the CDR3 reads TGTGCCAGCAGCTCCCAAGGGTTCGGGGGGTATGGCTACACCTTC.

The chain recombines TRBV11-2 with TRBJ2-5; 7 nucleotides agree with TRBD2. With the DNA end fitting TRBJ2-7 better, the J assignment may be wrong. The CDR3 is made up of 15 amino acids. CDR1 SGHAT and CDR2 FQNNGV come from the germline V gene. CDR3 bases: TGTGCCAGCACTCCTGATGGGCGGGAGAATGGCGAGCAGTACTTC. Protein: CASTPDGRENGEQYF.

The chain couples TRBV10-2 to TRBJ1-5; D uncertain. The CDR3 is 13 residues long. V was trimmed by 6 bases and J by 3 bases, leaving 9 bases between them. Germline CDR1 and CDR2: WSHSY and SAAADI. This CDR3 is CASSQAVNQPQHF. The CDR3 nucleotides are TGCGCCAGCAGCCAGGCAGTCAATCAGCCCCAGCATTTT.

V and J are TRBV5-4 and TRBJ1-2, with 8 bases fitting TRBD1. Germline CDR1 is SGHNT and CDR2 is YYREEE (reference sequence). The CDR3 length is 17 residues. Losses at the gene ends were 2 bases for V and 5 bases for J; bases not matched to a gene: 14. CDR3 DNA sequence: TGTGCCAGCAGCTTCTCGCTCTCGGTTCAGGGGGCATATGGCTACACCTTC. This codes for CASSFSLSVQGAYGYTF.

This chain links TRBV10-3 with TRBJ2-5; 8 positions match TRBD2. CDR1 and CDR2 from the germline V gene are ENHRY and SYGVKD. The CDR3 is made up of 15 amino acids. The J segment lost 2 bases and the V segment lost 7 bases, leaving 9 bases of the junction unmatched. As DNA, the CDR3 is TGTGCCATCATGGACTCAGGCGGGGGGCAAGAGACCCAGTACTTC. It specifies CAIMDSGGGQETQYF.

This chain links TRBV5-4 with TRBJ2-7; 10 positions match TRBD2. V shed 3 bases, J shed 1 base, and the junction held 1 base outside the gene matches. This CDR3 spans 14 amino acids. Germline V gene sequence: CDR1 SGHNT, CDR2 YYREEE (reference sequence). The CDR3 nucleotides read TGTGCCAGCAGCTCGACTAGCGGGTCCTACGAGCAGTACTTC. Translated, it gives CASSSTSGSYEQYF.

The V call is TRBV7-3, the J call TRBJ1-1; TRBD1 agrees at 12 bases. V lost 0 bases and J lost 3; bases outside the gene matches: 5. Germline-derived CDR1 and CDR2 are SGHTA and FQGTGA. The CDR3 runs to 17 residues. CDR3 nucleotide sequence: TGTGCCAGCAGCTTAACCGCCGGGACAGGGGGCCACACTGAAGCTTTCTTT. This sequence encodes CASSLTAGTGGHTEAFF.

V is TRBV15 and J is TRBJ2-3, with TRBD1 as a possible D gene (6 bases). The V and J ends lost 8 bases and 0 bases respectively, with 12 bases between them. Germline loops: CDR1 LNHNV, CDR2 YYDKDF (reference sequence). The CDR3 has 14 residues. The CDR3 nucleotides read TGTGCCACCCACCTCGGACAGAGCACAGATACGCAGTATTTT. Translating gives CATHLGQSTDTQYF.

This clone was recorded once. The chain combines TRBV4-1 with TRBJ2-1; TRBD2 matches at 11 bases. This CDR3 contains 16 residues. The V segment lost 0 bases and the J segment 4 bases; nucleotides outside the gene matches: 2. Germline CDR1 reads MGHRA; CDR2 reads YSYEKL. CDR3 in DNA: TGCGCCAGCAGCCAAGAGACTAGCGGGATTTACAATGAGCAGTTCTTC. It yields the protein CASSQETSGIYNEQFF.